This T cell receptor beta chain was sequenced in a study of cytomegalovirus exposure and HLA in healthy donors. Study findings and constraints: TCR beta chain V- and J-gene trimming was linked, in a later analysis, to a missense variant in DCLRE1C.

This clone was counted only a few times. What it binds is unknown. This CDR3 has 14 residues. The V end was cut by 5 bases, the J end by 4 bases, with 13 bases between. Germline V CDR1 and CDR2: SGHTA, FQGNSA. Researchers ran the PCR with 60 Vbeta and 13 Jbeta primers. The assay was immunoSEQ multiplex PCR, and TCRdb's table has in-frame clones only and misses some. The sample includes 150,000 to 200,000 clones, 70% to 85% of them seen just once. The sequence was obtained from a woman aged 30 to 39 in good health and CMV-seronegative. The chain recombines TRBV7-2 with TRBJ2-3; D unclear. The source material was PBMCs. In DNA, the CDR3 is TGTGCCAGCAGCCCCAGAGGTCCTTCAGATACGCAGTATTTT. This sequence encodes CASSPRGPSDTQYF. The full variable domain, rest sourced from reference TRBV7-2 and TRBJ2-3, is GAGVSQSPSNKVTEKGKDVELRCDPISGHTALYWYRQSLGQGLEFLIYFQGNSAPDKSGLPSDRFSAERTGGSVSTLTIQRTQQEDSAVYLCASSPRGPSDTQYFGPGTRLTVL.